This TCR beta chain was recovered during a study of T cells in localized non-small cell lung cancer. Study observations and caveats: Adjacent lung had a median roughly 60 of the 100 largest tumor clones. The tumor had only one region sequenced, so heterogeneity remains possible. Prolonged overall survival went with higher T cell density in the blood. Exceeding tumor, uninvolved adjacent lung had the highest T cell clonality.

To note about this clone: Its specificity is unknown.

J gave up 3 bases and V 6 bases, and 4 bases lay outside the gene matches. This CDR3 has 13 amino acids. Germline V gene sequence: CDR1 MNHNS, CDR2 SASEGT. Using immunoSEQ multiplex PCR, the repertoire was profiled, and TCRdb retains in-frame clones only, with some absent. The profile shows fewer than 30,000 clones, roughly four fifths of them singletons. The chain has TRBV6-1 and TRBJ2-5; 7 bases are a match to TRBD2. This TCR derives from a man aged 40-75 years with stage III lung adenocarcinoma. The sequencing here drew on peripheral blood mononuclear cells, taken before any cancer treatment. CDR3 region: CASSEREEETQYF. The CDR3 DNA reads TGTGCCAGCAGCGAGCGGGAAGAAGAGACCCAGTACTTC.